Reported below is one T cell receptor (beta chain). Its antigen is not identified. The record originates from a study of T-cell reconstitution after alpha-beta-depleted transplantation in children. Whole-study findings and limits: About two months after transplant, alpha-beta T cells reportedly came from several hundred expanded graft clones. Some patients owed their high day-60 TCRbeta diversity to surviving recipient T cells and thymic progenitors. T-cell counts and diversity were attributed mostly to newly produced T cells one year after transplant.

TCRbeta library construction was performed incorporating unique molecular identifiers. TCRdb called the PCR reads again in MiXCR, with one record for every CDR3 protein. Of about 600,000 distinct CDR3 sequences listed, roughly 24% are singletons. The CDR3 is 13 residues long. Germline V gene sequence: CDR1 GTSNPN, CDR2 SVGIG (reference sequence). The V gene lost 5 bases and the J gene lost 2 bases, with 11 bases spanning the gap. This chain links TRBV30 with TRBJ2-3; D is possibly TRBD2 (5 bases). The material sequenced was PBMCs, mostly from graft donor cells, taken 360 days after TCRalphabeta/CD19-depleted stem cell transplant. The receptor was isolated from a boy younger than two who had a stem cell transplant for acute myeloid leukemia, so the T cells may come from the graft donor. The CDR3 DNA reads TGTGCCTGGTCCGGCGGGTTCACAGATACGCAGTATTTT. Translation gives CAWSGGFTDTQYF.